The text below deals with one T cell receptor beta chain. Its matching antigen is unknown. The data were obtained in a study of CD8 T cells in Susac syndrome. Whole-study results and caveats: The authors acknowledged that their TCR sequencing and HLA analysis involved a relatively small number of individuals.

Germline CDR1 KGHSH, CDR2 LQKENI. V was cut by 7 bases and J by 2 bases, with 14 bases left in between. The CDR3 sequence is 14 residues long. The authors reverse transcribed roughly 0.5 to 1 ug RNA with random hexamers. Coverage of TCR beta CDR3 amplification by immunoSEQ multiplex PCR extended to 54 Vbeta and 13 Jbeta. Each CDR3 protein gets one entry after TCRdb re-called the immunoSEQ multiplex PCR reads with MiXCR. The sample holds 200,000 to 250,000 distinct CDR3 sequences, just over 90% seen once. Input material: CD4+ T cells from PBMCs. The receptor comes from a human donor with multiple sclerosis. The V call is TRBV18, the J call TRBJ2-5; D possibly corresponds to TRBD1 (6 bases). In DNA form, the CDR3 reads TGTGCCAGCTTCCCGGACAGTAATCAAGAGACCCAGTACTTC. Translation gives CASFPDSNQETQYF. The complete variable domain, with remaining parts taken from reference TRBV18 and TRBJ2-5, reads NAGVMQNPRHLVRRRGQEARLRCSPMKGHSHVYWYRQLPEEGLKFMVYLQKENIIDESGMPKERFSAEFPKEGPSILRIQQVVRGDSAAYFCASFPDSNQETQYFGPGTRLLVL.